A single sample gave rise to the 9 T cell receptor beta chains below, sequenced in a study of T cell changes during pregnancy in multiple sclerosis. The assay was immunoSEQ multiplex PCR, and TCRdb's table has in-frame clones only and misses some. The table shows about 83,000 clones, with around 90% occurring only once. This specimen was PBMCs, taken in the first trimester of pregnancy. These TCRs come from a female donor in good health, serving as a control in a pregnancy study. Some clones in this sample may be carry-over from other donors' samples.

The chain links TRBV4-1 to TRBJ1-5; D is possibly TRBD1 (6 bases). CDR1 and CDR2 (germline): MGHRA, YSYEKL. CDR3 length equals 15 residues. The V and J ends lost 3 bases and 3 bases respectively, with 12 bases between them. CDR3 protein: CASSHYRDNNQPQHF. CDR3 coding DNA: TGCGCCAGCAGCCATTACCGGGACAACAATCAGCCCCAGCATTTT.

This chain joins TRBV28 and TRBJ1-4; 8 bases agree with TRBD1. CDR3 size: 14 residues. V gave up 6 bases and J gave up 7 bases; unmatched junction bases: 7. Germline lookup yields CDR1 MDHEN and CDR2 SYDVKM. The CDR3 spells CASRTDRGLEKLFF. CDR3 sequence (DNA): TGTGCCAGCAGGACCGACAGGGGCCTTGAAAAACTGTTTTTT.

The chain has TRBV4-2 and TRBJ1-4; 7 nucleotides match TRBD1. CDR3 length equals 15 residues. Germline CDR1 and CDR2: LGHNA and YNFKEQ. V lost 1 base, J lost 6 bases, and 5 bases stayed unmatched. The CDR3 reads CASSQVSGGHEKLFF. In DNA form, the CDR3 reads TGTGCCAGCAGCCAAGTTTCAGGGGGACATGAAAAACTGTTTTTT.

This sequence joins TRBV18 and TRBJ1-6; no reliable D call. CDR3 size: 16 residues. The V gene's germline CDR1 is KGHSH and CDR2 LQKENI. V gave up 6 bases and J gave up 0 bases, with 12 bases separating them. CDR3 bases: TGTGCCAGCTCTCGGGAGATGAGCTCCTATAATTCACCCCTCCACTTT. This codes for CASSREMSSYNSPLHF.

V is TRBV28 and J is TRBJ1-1; TRBD1 agrees at 7 bases. The CDR3 spans 18 residues. Per germline, CDR1 MDHEN and CDR2 SYDVKM. The junction had 14 bases not matched to a gene; V was cut back by 3 bases and J by 1 base. The CDR3 spells CASSFGSRMGTENTEAFF. CDR3 bases: TGTGCCAGCAGTTTCGGTTCCAGGATGGGGACAGAGAACACTGAAGCTTTCTTT. Together with reference TRBV28 and TRBJ1-1, the CDR3 gives the full variable domain: DVKVTQSSRYLVKRTGEKVFLECVQDMDHENMFWYRQDPGLGLRLIYFSYDVKMKEKGDIPEGYSVSREKKERFSLILESASTNQTSMYLCASSFGSRMGTENTEAFFGQGTRLTVV.

V usage is TRBV15 and J usage is TRBJ1-2, with 10 bases identical to TRBD1. Trimming at V came to 3 bases and at J to 6 bases, leaving 13 bases not matched to a gene. Germline CDR1 LNHNV, CDR2 YYDKDF (reference sequence). The length of the CDR3 is 17 residues. The CDR3 nucleotides read TGTGCCACCAGCAGTGCTTCTTACGGACAGGGGGTGGATGGCTACACCTTC. Translating gives CATSSASYGQGVDGYTF.

The chain combines TRBV2 with TRBJ1-1; TRBD1 matches 8 bases. The germline gives CDR1 SNHLY, CDR2 FYNNEI. There are 12 residues in the CDR3. The ends lost 8 bases at V and 11 bases at J; junction bases unmatched: 10. The CDR3 protein is CASYRTGRGAFF. For the CDR3, the DNA is TGTGCCAGCTATCGGACAGGGCGGGGGGCTTTCTTT.

The V gene is TRBV30, the J gene TRBJ2-7, with TRBD2 identical over 7 bases. The CDR3 runs 14 residues. The junction had 6 bases not matched to a gene; V was cut back by 0 bases and J by 4 bases. Looked up from germline, CDR1 is GTSNPN and CDR2 is SVGIG (reference sequence). CDR3 amino acids: CAWSVSSGNYEQYF. The CDR3 DNA reads as TGTGCCTGGAGTGTATCCAGCGGGAATTACGAGCAGTACTTC.

This clone was counted a few times. The genes are TRBV6-1 and TRBJ1-1; 9 bases agree with TRBD1. After removal of 4 bases from V and 5 bases from J, the junction contained 8 bases not matched to a gene. Germline CDR1 reads MNHNS; CDR2 reads SASEGT. The CDR3 has 15 amino acids. The CDR3 protein is CASSGIGQGRTEAFF. CDR3 DNA sequence: TGTGCCAGCAGTGGAATTGGACAGGGGAGGACTGAAGCTTTCTTT.